By frequency in the sample, the clone carrying this T cell receptor beta chain is medium-sized. Its antigen is currently unknown. The sample belongs to a study of human T cells and chemical hapten exposure. Germline CDR1 DFQATT, CDR2 SNEGSKA (reference sequence). V lost 8 bases, J lost 5 bases, and 19 bases lay in between. The CDR3 sequence is 14 residues long. TCRdb reprocessed the RACE reads via MiXCR and lists one record per CDR3 protein. Seen here are roughly 50,000 distinct CDR3 sequences, more than 9.5% observed once, and the top ten hold approximately 2%. Indicated time point: patch test 1, 2 weeks after DPC sensitization. Treatment in this sample: therapeutic diphenylcyclopropenone sensitization with weekly scalp DPC. The template was total RNA from unfractionated whole blood. Study observations and caveats: Expanded TCRs produced significantly more large CDR3 similarity clusters than controls did.

The chain recombines TRBV20-1 with TRBJ2-1, with D perhaps matching TRBD1 or TRBD2 (6 bases each). The TCR originated in a woman in her thirties or forties with alopecia areata. Some clones in this sample may be carry-over from other donors' samples. Sequencing used whole blood, obtained in connection with sensitization to the hapten diphenylcyclopropenone (DPC). The CDR3: CSHDIGGTHNEQFF. The CDR3, as DNA: TGCAGTCACGACATAGGGGGGACCCACAATGAGCAGTTCTTC.